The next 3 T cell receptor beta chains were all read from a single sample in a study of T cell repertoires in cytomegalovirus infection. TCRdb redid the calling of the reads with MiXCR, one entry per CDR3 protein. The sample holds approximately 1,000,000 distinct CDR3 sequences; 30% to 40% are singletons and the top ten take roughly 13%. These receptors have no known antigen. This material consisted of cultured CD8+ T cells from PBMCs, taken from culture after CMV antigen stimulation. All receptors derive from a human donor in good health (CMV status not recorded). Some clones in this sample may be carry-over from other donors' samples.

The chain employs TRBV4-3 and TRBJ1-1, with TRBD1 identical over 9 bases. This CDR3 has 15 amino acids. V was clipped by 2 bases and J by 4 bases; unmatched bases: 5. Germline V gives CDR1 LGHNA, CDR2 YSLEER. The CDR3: CASSQRTGVSTEAFF. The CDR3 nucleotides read TGCGCCAGCAGCCAAAGGACAGGGGTTAGCACTGAAGCTTTCTTT.

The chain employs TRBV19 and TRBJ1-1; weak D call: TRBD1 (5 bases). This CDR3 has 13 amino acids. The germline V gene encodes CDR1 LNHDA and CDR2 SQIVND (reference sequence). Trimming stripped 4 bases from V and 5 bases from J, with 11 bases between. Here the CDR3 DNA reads TGTGCCAGTAGTACCTACGGGGGGACTGAAGCTTTCTTT. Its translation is CASSTYGGTEAFF.

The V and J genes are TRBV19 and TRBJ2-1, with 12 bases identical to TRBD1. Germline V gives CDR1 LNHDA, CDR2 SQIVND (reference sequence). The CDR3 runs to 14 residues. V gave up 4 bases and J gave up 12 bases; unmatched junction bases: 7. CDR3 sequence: CASSTRDRGHGQFF. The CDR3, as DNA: TGTGCCAGTAGTACCCGGGACAGGGGGCATGGGCAGTTCTTC.